The text below deals with one T cell receptor beta chain. The data are from a study of blood T cell repertoires in COVID-19. The V gene's germline CDR1 is MGHRA and CDR2 YSYEKL. Germline trimming cut 3 bases from V and 2 bases from J; bases unmatched to any gene: 8. The CDR3 runs to 16 residues. TCRdb keeps only in-frame clones here, not all; method: immunoSEQ multiplex PCR. This sample yields about 250,000 clones, of which 75% to 85% are seen a single time; around 5.5% belongs to the top ten. The sample taken for sequencing was peripheral blood. The V gene is TRBV4-1, the J gene TRBJ2-3; 7 bases line up with TRBD1. The origin of this receptor is a human donor in a cohort sampled during active COVID-19. For the CDR3, the DNA is TGCGCCAGCAGCCATTCTGGACAGGACTTCACAGATACGCAGTATTTT. It yields the protein CASSHSGQDFTDTQYF.